This T cell receptor beta chain originates from a study of graft-versus-host responses after intestinal transplantation (dated by TCRdb to about 2021). Looking at the study overall: The transplants that recipients received were multivisceral, liver-intestinal, or isolated intestinal. All recipients received anti-thymocyte globulin induction followed by maintenance tacrolimus and steroids for three to four years. Graft-versus-host and host-versus-graft alloreactive T cell clones were tracked in the graft, circulation and bone marrow after intestinal transplantation using bulk TCR-beta CDR3 sequencing. Alloreactive clones were identified by sequencing pre-transplant mixed lymphocyte reaction products and comparing these products with unstimulated pre-transplant donor and recipient T cells. Of the roughly 25 intestinal transplant recipients enrolled in the cohort, one of whom was a retransplant, a few patients without pretransplant specimens were excluded. A peak of at least 4% donor T cells among recipient peripheral blood mononuclear cells was the definition used for donor T cell macrochimerism. Samples from a few later patients were sequenced in-house on an Illumina MiSeq with MiXCR processing rather than by the commercial service. What the work shows at the level of the full study, not this receptor alone: GvH clones were found in recipient bone marrow, and some of the GvH clones appeared earlier in ileal mucosa or blood, which is consistent with an intestinal mucosal origin. Early after transplant, declines in HvG clones were associated with peak levels of circulating GvH clones. Patients with donor T cell macrochimerism had high GvH to HvG T cell clonal ratios in their allografts. The relatively low number and heterogeneity of intestinal transplant patients limited the conclusions.

Library construction relied on the immunoSEQ multiplex PCR assay. In most patients, genomic DNA was isolated using the Qiagen DNeasy Blood and Tissue Kit and sent frozen to Adaptive Biotechnologies for TCR sequencing. For most patients, genomic DNA was subjected to high-throughput TCR-beta CDR3 sequencing by Adaptive Biotechnologies. The authors' analysis ran thus. TCR sequencing data for around 19 patients were retrieved from Adaptive's ImmunoSEQ software; three other patients were processed with MiXCR and VDJtools. To correct CD4 versus CD8 sorting errors, any sequence found in both subsets at a frequency ratio below 5:1 was removed. CDR3 nucleotide sequences shared between donor and recipient were removed because the origin of such sequences could not be assigned. To count as alloreactive, a clone needed at least 2-fold expansion over unstimulated cells and a minimum CFSE-low frequency of 0.002% (template counts) or 0.001% (read counts). Mappable clones were those detected in sequenced pre-transplant spleen, lymph node, or MLR CFSE-low populations of the donor or recipient. Cumulative frequency of alloreactive clones was calculated as a percentage of all sequences weighted by copy number. TCRdb re-hosts the immuneACCESS table, in-frame sequences only. Its copies lack some clones; in the studies checked, an unresolved V gene accounts for under half of them, and the cause for the rest is not known. V, J and clone size were drawn from that table, and D and trimming were deduced from the DNA. For this sample the table gives roughly 100,000 clones, of which 93% were detected only once. The ten largest clones add up to around 1% of the sample.

The CDR3 runs 14 residues from the cysteine to the phenylalanine. The read is trimmed to its CDR3 DNA, 42 bases read in frame from base 1. CDR1 MGHRA and CDR2 YSYEKL were looked up in the germline V gene. Deletion took 0 bases off V and 4 bases off J, with a span of 9 bases between the germline ends. Read against the paper, the sample's time point label means: cells obtained before transplantation from donor or recipient. CD3+CD4+ and CD3+CD8+ populations were FACS-sorted from unstimulated pre-transplant donor and recipient cells taken from spleen or lymph nodes. As for this clone: What antigen it recognizes has not been identified. Base-call qualities are not available, and no considerably larger clone is one nucleotide away.

The chain links TRBV4-1 with TRBJ1-2; the D gene is unclear. The input for sequencing was unstimulated CD8+ T cells sorted from spleen or lymph node cells, taken before intestinal transplant. This TCR was recovered from a human donor who received an intestinal transplant. The sequenced DNA: TGCGCCAGCAGCCAAGATGTAACGGCCTATGGCTACACCTTC. This translates into CASSQDVTAYGYTF.